This TCR beta chain stems from a study of blood T cells in healthy people across ages. Then a second PCR, running about 6 to 12 cycles, was carried out with a sample-barcoded 5' primer and a J-beta primer mix. Each TCR beta cDNA got a 12-nucleotide random molecular identifier. Using its own MiXCR run on the 5' RACE reads, TCRdb lists one record per CDR3 protein. The data contain approximately 1,000,000 distinct CDR3 sequences, around two fifths of them singletons. Looked up from germline, CDR1 is SGHTA and CDR2 is FQGNSA. Trimming cost V 6 bases and J 4 bases, with 15 bases left between them. There are 14 residues in the CDR3. The authors drew approximately 9 milliliters of peripheral blood from each donor. With regard to this clonotype: Its antigen is unknown.

General study findings and limits: The unsorted PBMCs prevented any conclusive comparison of naive versus antigen-experienced cells.

The rearrangement joins TRBV7-2 to TRBJ1-2, with D possibly matching TRBD1 (5 bases). Sequencing was done on a sample of blood. This receptor was obtained from a man between 18 and 29 years old in good health. The chain's CDR3 is CASRRGHDSYGYTF. CDR3 nucleotide sequence: TGTGCCAGCAGGCGGGGCCACGACAGCTATGGCTACACCTTC. Filled out from reference TRBV7-2 and TRBJ1-2, the complete variable domain reads GAGVSQSPSNKVTEKGKDVELRCDPISGHTALYWYRQSLGQGLEFLIYFQGNSAPDKSGLPSDRFSAERTGGSVSTLTIQRTQQEDSAVYLCASRRGHDSYGYTFGSGTRLTVV.